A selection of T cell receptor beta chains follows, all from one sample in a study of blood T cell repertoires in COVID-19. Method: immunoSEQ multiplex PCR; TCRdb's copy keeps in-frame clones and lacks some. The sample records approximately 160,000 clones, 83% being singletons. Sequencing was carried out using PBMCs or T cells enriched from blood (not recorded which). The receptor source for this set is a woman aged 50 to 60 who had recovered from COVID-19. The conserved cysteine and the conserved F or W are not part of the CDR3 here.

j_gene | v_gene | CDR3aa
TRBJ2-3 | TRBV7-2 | ASSPAPSGDTQY
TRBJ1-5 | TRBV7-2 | ASSLVGGNQPQH
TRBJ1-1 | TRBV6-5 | ASSQGRDTEAF
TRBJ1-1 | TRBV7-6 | ASSLLIDRGDTEAF
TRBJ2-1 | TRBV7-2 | ASSLWTSGDTYNEQF
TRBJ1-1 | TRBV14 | ASSQVAGGSPEAF
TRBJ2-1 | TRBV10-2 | ARRQFAYNEQF
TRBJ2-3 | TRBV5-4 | AIAKNRVPDTQY
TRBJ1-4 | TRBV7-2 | ASSYTGFNEKLF
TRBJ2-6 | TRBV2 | ASSPIGAGASGANVLT
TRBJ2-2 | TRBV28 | ASSFGRLNTGELF
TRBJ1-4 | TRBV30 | AWQTAATNEKLF
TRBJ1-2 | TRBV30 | AWTREVYGYT
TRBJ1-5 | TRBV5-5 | ASSVYDSYQPQH
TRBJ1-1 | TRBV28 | ASSPGEAVTEAF
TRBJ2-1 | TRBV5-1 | ASRGAFLRTEPGTFNNEQF
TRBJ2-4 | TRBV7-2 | ASSPAPFGAKNIQY
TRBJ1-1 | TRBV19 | ASSPTPRLGGNTEAF
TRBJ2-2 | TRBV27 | ASSSSLLGELF
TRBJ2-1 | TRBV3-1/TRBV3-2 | ASSHYPASGNNEQF
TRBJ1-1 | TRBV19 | ASSIDRTGRVGAF
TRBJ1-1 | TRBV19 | ASSLTAGGGTEAF
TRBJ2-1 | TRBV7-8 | ASSLSLGDEQF
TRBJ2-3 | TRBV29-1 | SVPADTQY
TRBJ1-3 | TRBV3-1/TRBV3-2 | ASSQATGNTIY
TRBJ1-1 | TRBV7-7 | ASSFPQKIDTEAF
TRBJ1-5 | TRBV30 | AWSKQTGNNQPQH
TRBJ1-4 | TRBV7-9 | ASSSPRGGRGEKLF
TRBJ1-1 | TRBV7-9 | ASRFQGNTEAF
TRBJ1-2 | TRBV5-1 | ASSPEQEGYT
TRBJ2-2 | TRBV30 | ACRTSGVTTGELF
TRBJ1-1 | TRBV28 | ASSLSRVEAF
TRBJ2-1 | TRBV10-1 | ASSAHSSDEQF
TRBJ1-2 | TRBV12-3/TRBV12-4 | ASTQLEYGYT
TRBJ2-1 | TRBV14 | ASSQFGYEQF
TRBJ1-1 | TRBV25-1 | ASSEFPGPGAF
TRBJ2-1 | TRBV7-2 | ASSSGTSAATGGGEQF
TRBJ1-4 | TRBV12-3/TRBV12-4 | ASRDRDKEKLF
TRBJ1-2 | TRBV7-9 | ASSLVVEQGVHGYT
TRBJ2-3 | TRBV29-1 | SVGVRGLTDTQY
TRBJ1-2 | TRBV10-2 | ASSASDRAGYT
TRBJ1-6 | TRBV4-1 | ASSQETGLNSPLH
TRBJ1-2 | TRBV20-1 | SASQGGGYT
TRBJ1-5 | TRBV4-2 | ASSQDRTGHQPQH
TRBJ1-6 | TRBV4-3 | ASRLQADNSPLH
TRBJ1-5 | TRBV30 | AWSVNYGLDQPQH
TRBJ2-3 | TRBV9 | ASSVGWGGDTQY
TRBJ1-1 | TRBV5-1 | ASSQGGEWDTEAF
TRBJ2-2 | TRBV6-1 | ASSEGTGGTGELF
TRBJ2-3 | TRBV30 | AWSQGTGPSDTQY
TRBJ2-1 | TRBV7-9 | ASSFRTGLGTGEQF
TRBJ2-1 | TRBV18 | ASSKGLAGYNEQF
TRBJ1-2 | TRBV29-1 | SADTGPQYGYT